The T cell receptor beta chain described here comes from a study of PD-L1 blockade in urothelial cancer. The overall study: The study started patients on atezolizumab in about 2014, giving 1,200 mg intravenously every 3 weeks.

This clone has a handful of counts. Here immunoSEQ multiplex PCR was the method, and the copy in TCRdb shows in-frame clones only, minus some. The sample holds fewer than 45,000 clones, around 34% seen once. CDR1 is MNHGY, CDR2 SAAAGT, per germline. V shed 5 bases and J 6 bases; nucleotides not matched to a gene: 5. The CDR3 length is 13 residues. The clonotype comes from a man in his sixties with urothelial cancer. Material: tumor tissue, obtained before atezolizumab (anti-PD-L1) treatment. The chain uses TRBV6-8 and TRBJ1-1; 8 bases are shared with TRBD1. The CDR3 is CASSTGGRAEAFF. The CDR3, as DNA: TGTGCCAGCAGTACAGGGGGAAGGGCTGAAGCTTTCTTT.